Below, one TCR beta chain is given with its context. The V gene end was trimmed by 5 bases and the J gene end by 7 bases; junction bases not matched to a gene: 6. Germline loops: CDR1 SGHTA, CDR2 FQGTGA. CDR3 length: 15 residues. This sample was included in a study of blood T cell repertoires in COVID-19. Study background: Samples of COVID-19 (acute and convalescent) were obtained from the United States, Italy and Spain. PBMCs, B-cell-depleted T cells, or T cells were the source of the cDNA or gDNA that made up the material.

Authors' data handling: For nucleated cells, counts were estimated from reference gene primer amplification. Data came from immunoSEQ multiplex PCR; TCRdb stores just in-frame clones and leaves some out. V and J calls plus clone size are reproduced from that table; the DNA served to infer D and trimming. The sample has 65,000 to 70,000 clones; roughly 86% are singletons. During active infection, Seattle patients enrolled and were then monitored through disease. Sequenced sample: peripheral blood. The clonotype comes from a man aged 40-49 years with COVID-19, enrolled during active disease. The chain has TRBV7-3 and TRBJ1-6; 9 bases align to TRBD1. The CDR3 bases are TGTGCCAGCAGCCCAGGGACAGGGAACAATTCACCCCTCCACTTT. Its translation is CASSPGTGNNSPLHF.